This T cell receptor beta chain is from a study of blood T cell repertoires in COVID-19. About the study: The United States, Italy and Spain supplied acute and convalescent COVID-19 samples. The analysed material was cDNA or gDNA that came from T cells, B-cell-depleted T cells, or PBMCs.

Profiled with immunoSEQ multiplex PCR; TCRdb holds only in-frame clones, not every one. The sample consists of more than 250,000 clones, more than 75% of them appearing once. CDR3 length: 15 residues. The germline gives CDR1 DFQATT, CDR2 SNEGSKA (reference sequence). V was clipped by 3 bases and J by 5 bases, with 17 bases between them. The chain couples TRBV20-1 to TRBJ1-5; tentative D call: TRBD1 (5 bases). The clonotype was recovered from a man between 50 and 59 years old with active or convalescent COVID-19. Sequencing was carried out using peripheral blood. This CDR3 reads CSASVLLGEDQPQHF. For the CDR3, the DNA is TGCAGTGCTAGTGTTTTATTGGGGGAGGATCAGCCCCAGCATTTT.